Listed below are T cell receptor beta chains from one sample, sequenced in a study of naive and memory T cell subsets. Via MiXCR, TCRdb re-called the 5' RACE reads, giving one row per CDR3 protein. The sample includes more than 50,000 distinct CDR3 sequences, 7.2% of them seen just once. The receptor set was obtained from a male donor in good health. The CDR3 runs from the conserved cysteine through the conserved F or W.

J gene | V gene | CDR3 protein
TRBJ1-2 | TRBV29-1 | CSVPEPSGGYTF
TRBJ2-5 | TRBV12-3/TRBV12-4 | CASTPEAGRETQYF
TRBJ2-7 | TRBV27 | CASSLGTGGPYEQYF
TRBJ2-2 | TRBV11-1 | CASSDDDARPGELFF
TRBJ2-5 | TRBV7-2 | CASSSGPPAGGTRRETQYF
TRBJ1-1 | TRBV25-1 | CASTQTGRTEAFF
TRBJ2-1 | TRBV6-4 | CASSEARGYEQFF
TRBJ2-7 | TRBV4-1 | CASSQEKRGGRYEQYF
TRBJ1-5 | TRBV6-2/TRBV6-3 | CASSYALGQVNNQPQHF
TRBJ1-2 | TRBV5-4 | CASSFGREGSYGYTF